This paragraph covers one T cell receptor beta chain sequence. This CDR3 is 15 amino acids long. With 0 bases removed from V and 4 bases from J, the gap between germline ends came to 15 bases. Germline V gene sequence: CDR1 SQVTM, CDR2 ANQGSEA. Seattle patients were enrolled while actively infected and followed longitudinally. TCRdb keeps only in-frame clones here, not all; method: immunoSEQ multiplex PCR. Of more than 300,000 clones in the sample, 87% were seen once. The data are from a study of blood T cell repertoires in COVID-19. V usage is TRBV29-1 and J usage is TRBJ1-2; tentatively, D is TRBD1 (6 bases). The clonotype was recovered from a woman in her fifties or sixties with COVID-19, enrolled during active disease. Material for sequencing was peripheral blood. The CDR3 DNA is TGCAGCGTTGAAGATCAGCGGGGGCGCGCCTATGGCTACACCTTC. Translating it yields CSVEDQRGRAYGYTF.